Listed below are T cell receptor beta chains from one sample, sequenced in a study of T cells in Graves' hyperthyroidism and ophthalmopathy. TCRdb independently ran MiXCR on the multiplex PCR reads; one entry per CDR3 protein. Counted here are roughly 260,000 distinct CDR3 sequences, approximately 14% occurring once; the ten biggest clones make up about an eighth. Sequenced input: blood. The receptors were gathered from a woman aged 40 to 55 with Graves' hyperthyroidism that later progressed to Graves' ophthalmopathy. The CDR3 runs from the conserved cysteine through the conserved F or W. Fields, in order: clone size, D gene, J gene, V gene, CDR3 protein, CDR3 DNA. D genes are given only for firm matches. Size tells how often a clone was seen (once, few, many) or the class of an expanded clone, and some rows leave it out.

abundance: -; d_gene: -; j_gene: TRBJ2-5; v_gene: TRBV25-1; CDR3aa: CATSGQETQYF; CDR3nt: TGTGCCACCTCAGGACAAGAGACCCAGTACTTC
abundance: many; d_gene: TRBD2; j_gene: TRBJ2-1; v_gene: TRBV27; CDR3aa: CASSFPGGGNEQFF; CDR3nt: TGTGCCAGCAGTTTCCCGGGGGGGGGGAATGAGCAGTTCTTC
abundance: many; d_gene: -; j_gene: TRBJ2-3; v_gene: TRBV12-3/TRBV12-4; CDR3aa: CASSLTVTDTQYF; CDR3nt: TGTGCCAGCAGTTTAACGGTTACAGATACGCAGTATTTT
abundance: many; d_gene: -; j_gene: TRBJ1-1; v_gene: TRBV28; CDR3aa: CASSLMGRVNTEAFF; CDR3nt: TGTGCCAGCAGTTTAATGGGCAGGGTGAACACTGAAGCTTTCTTT
abundance: many; d_gene: -; j_gene: TRBJ2-7; v_gene: TRBV28; CDR3aa: CASSFTTASYEQYF; CDR3nt: TGTGCCAGCAGTTTTACGACAGCATCCTACGAGCAGTACTTC
abundance: many; d_gene: TRBD2; j_gene: TRBJ2-7; v_gene: TRBV6-1; CDR3aa: CASSAGLAVSYEQYF; CDR3nt: TGTGCCAGCAGTGCGGGACTAGCGGTCTCCTACGAGCAGTACTTC
abundance: many; d_gene: -; j_gene: TRBJ2-7; v_gene: TRBV2; CDR3aa: CASSLQISYEQYF; CDR3nt: TGTGCCAGCAGTTTACAGATATCCTACGAGCAGTACTTC
abundance: many; d_gene: TRBD1; j_gene: TRBJ1-4; v_gene: TRBV6-1; CDR3aa: CASSVRGRVREKLFF; CDR3nt: TGTGCCAGCAGTGTCAGGGGGCGCGTTCGGGAAAAACTGTTTTTT
abundance: many; d_gene: -; j_gene: TRBJ1-3; v_gene: TRBV7-9; CDR3aa: CASSSQGFSGNTIYF; CDR3nt: TGTGCCAGCAGCTCACAGGGTTTCTCTGGAAACACCATATATTTT
abundance: many; d_gene: -; j_gene: TRBJ2-1; v_gene: TRBV10-2; CDR3aa: CASSLSELAEQFF; CDR3nt: TGCGCCAGCAGTTTGTCCGAACTAGCTGAGCAGTTCTTC
abundance: many; d_gene: -; j_gene: TRBJ1-6; v_gene: TRBV10-3; CDR3aa: CAINGGINSPLHF; CDR3nt: TGTGCCATCAATGGGGGGATCAATTCACCCCTCCACTTT
abundance: few; d_gene: -; j_gene: TRBJ2-1; v_gene: TRBV20-1; CDR3aa: CSASGGGWYNEQFF; CDR3nt: TGCAGTGCGTCAGGGGGGGGCTGGTACAATGAGCAGTTCTTC
abundance: many; d_gene: TRBD2; j_gene: TRBJ2-1; v_gene: TRBV24-1; CDR3aa: CATSDSRERFGEQFF; CDR3nt: TGTGCCACCAGTGATTCGCGGGAGAGATTTGGTGAGCAGTTCTTC
abundance: many; d_gene: TRBD2; j_gene: TRBJ2-3; v_gene: TRBV28; CDR3aa: CASSSWREGYTDTQYF; CDR3nt: TGTGCCAGCAGTTCGTGGCGGGAGGGATACACAGATACGCAGTATTTT
abundance: many; d_gene: -; j_gene: TRBJ2-3; v_gene: TRBV19; CDR3aa: CASSLAGLTDTQYF; CDR3nt: TGTGCCAGTAGTCTCGCAGGTCTCACAGATACGCAGTATTTT
abundance: many; d_gene: -; j_gene: TRBJ2-7; v_gene: TRBV5-1; CDR3aa: CASSLGQAPHPNEQYF; CDR3nt: TGCGCCAGCAGCTTGGGACAGGCACCACACCCCAACGAGCAGTACTTC
abundance: many; d_gene: -; j_gene: TRBJ1-1; v_gene: TRBV5-1; CDR3aa: CASSLLRGSNTEAFF; CDR3nt: TGCGCCAGCAGCTTACTCAGGGGTTCTAACACTGAAGCTTTCTTT
abundance: many; d_gene: TRBD2; j_gene: TRBJ2-1; v_gene: TRBV9; CDR3aa: CASSATASTSTGSYNEQFF; CDR3nt: TGTGCCAGCAGCGCGACAGCCTCGACTAGCACTGGGTCCTACAATGAGCAGTTCTTC
abundance: many; d_gene: -; j_gene: TRBJ1-1; v_gene: TRBV6-5; CDR3aa: CASSSRTGNTEAFF; CDR3nt: TGTGCCAGCAGTTCCCGGACGGGGAACACTGAAGCTTTCTTT
abundance: many; d_gene: -; j_gene: TRBJ2-7; v_gene: TRBV7-8; CDR3aa: CASSLVPTSYEQYF; CDR3nt: TGTGCCAGCAGCTTAGTTCCCACCTCCTACGAGCAGTACTTC
abundance: many; d_gene: -; j_gene: TRBJ1-5; v_gene: TRBV28; CDR3aa: CASSSPIGGHQPQHF; CDR3nt: TGTGCCAGCAGTTCGCCGATAGGAGGTCATCAGCCCCAGCATTTT
abundance: -; d_gene: -; j_gene: TRBJ2-3; v_gene: TRBV5-1; CDR3aa: CASSRGKERDTQYF; CDR3nt: TGCGCCAGCAGCCGCGGGAAGGAAAGAGATACGCAGTATTTT
abundance: many; d_gene: TRBD2; j_gene: TRBJ2-1; v_gene: TRBV2; CDR3aa: CASRGLVSNEQFF; CDR3nt: TGTGCCAGCAGGGGACTAGTATCCAATGAGCAGTTCTTC
abundance: many; d_gene: -; j_gene: TRBJ2-6; v_gene: TRBV12-3/TRBV12-4; CDR3aa: CASSPDSSGANVLTF; CDR3nt: TGTGCCAGCAGCCCGGACAGTTCTGGGGCCAACGTCCTGACTTTC
abundance: few; d_gene: TRBD2; j_gene: TRBJ2-2; v_gene: TRBV20-1; CDR3aa: CSARASGSRTGELFF; CDR3nt: TGCAGTGCTCGGGCTAGCGGGAGTCGCACCGGGGAGCTGTTTTTT
abundance: many; d_gene: -; j_gene: TRBJ1-4; v_gene: TRBV19; CDR3aa: CASSLVLMNEKLFF; CDR3nt: TGTGCCAGTAGTTTGGTTCTAATGAACGAAAAACTGTTTTTT
abundance: many; d_gene: -; j_gene: TRBJ1-1; v_gene: TRBV4-1; CDR3aa: CASSQDWRMNTEAFF; CDR3nt: TGCGCCAGCAGCCAAGATTGGCGAATGAACACTGAAGCTTTCTTT
abundance: few; d_gene: -; j_gene: TRBJ2-7; v_gene: TRBV15; CDR3aa: CATSRDSSSYEQYF; CDR3nt: TGTGCCACCAGCAGGGACAGTAGCTCCTACGAGCAGTACTTC
abundance: many; d_gene: -; j_gene: TRBJ2-3; v_gene: TRBV3-1; CDR3aa: CASSRGLNTDTQYF; CDR3nt: TGTGCCAGCAGCCGTGGACTAAACACAGATACGCAGTATTTT
abundance: many; d_gene: TRBD1; j_gene: TRBJ1-5; v_gene: TRBV19; CDR3aa: CASRTGTGASYSNQPQHF; CDR3nt: TGTGCCAGTAGGACTGGGACAGGGGCCTCTTATAGCAATCAGCCCCAGCATTTT
abundance: few; d_gene: -; j_gene: TRBJ2-2; v_gene: TRBV20-1; CDR3aa: CSARGQSPGELFF; CDR3nt: TGCAGTGCTCGGGGGCAATCCCCCGGGGAGCTGTTTTTT
abundance: many; d_gene: TRBD1; j_gene: TRBJ2-7; v_gene: TRBV7-9; CDR3aa: CASSLGQGQRNEQYF; CDR3nt: TGTGCCAGCAGCTTGGGGCAGGGACAGAGGAACGAGCAGTACTTC
abundance: many; d_gene: -; j_gene: TRBJ2-5; v_gene: TRBV6-5; CDR3aa: CASSSLATGIRTQYF; CDR3nt: TGTGCCAGCAGTTCACTAGCTACGGGAATTCGGACCCAGTACTTC
abundance: -; d_gene: -; j_gene: TRBJ2-3; v_gene: TRBV9; CDR3aa: CASSVITTDTQYF; CDR3nt: TGTGCCAGCAGCGTAATTACCACGGATACGCAGTATTTT
abundance: once; d_gene: -; j_gene: TRBJ2-1; v_gene: TRBV11-1; CDR3aa: CASSLGTTSSYNEQFF; CDR3nt: TGTGCCAGCAGCCTGGGGACCACAAGCTCCTACAATGAGCAGTTCTTC
abundance: many; d_gene: TRBD2; j_gene: TRBJ2-2; v_gene: TRBV7-3; CDR3aa: CASSSAPRLAGGIETGELFF; CDR3nt: TGTGCCAGCAGCTCAGCCCCCAGACTAGCGGGAGGTATCGAGACCGGGGAGCTGTTTTTT
abundance: many; d_gene: -; j_gene: TRBJ1-1; v_gene: TRBV10-3; CDR3aa: CAISPITGPRDTEAFF; CDR3nt: TGTGCCATCAGTCCAATAACAGGTCCGCGGGACACTGAAGCTTTCTTT
abundance: many; d_gene: TRBD1; j_gene: TRBJ2-2; v_gene: TRBV12-3/TRBV12-4; CDR3aa: CASTSWALGTGGTNTGELFF; CDR3nt: TGTGCCAGCACCTCGTGGGCTCTCGGGACAGGGGGTACGAACACCGGGGAGCTGTTTTTT
abundance: once; d_gene: -; j_gene: TRBJ2-5; v_gene: TRBV28; CDR3aa: CASSLRDGLYQETQYF; CDR3nt: TGTGCCAGCAGTTTAAGGGACGGATTGTACCAAGAGACCCAGTACTTC
abundance: many; d_gene: -; j_gene: TRBJ2-5; v_gene: TRBV27; CDR3aa: CASSLGAPVWETQYF; CDR3nt: TGTGCCAGCAGTTTGGGGGCACCTGTATGGGAGACCCAGTACTTC
abundance: many; d_gene: TRBD1; j_gene: TRBJ2-3; v_gene: TRBV28; CDR3aa: CASSFGTGVADTQYF; CDR3nt: TGTGCCAGCAGTTTTGGGACAGGGGTGGCAGATACGCAGTATTTT
abundance: -; d_gene: -; j_gene: TRBJ1-1; v_gene: TRBV28; CDR3aa: CASSLPTGEAFF; CDR3nt: TGTGCCAGCAGCCTTCCAACAGGCGAAGCTTTCTTT
abundance: many; d_gene: -; j_gene: TRBJ2-5; v_gene: TRBV11-2; CDR3aa: CASSLGNSVIQTQYF; CDR3nt: TGTGCCAGCAGCTTAGGAAATTCGGTGATCCAGACCCAGTACTTC
abundance: many; d_gene: -; j_gene: TRBJ2-1; v_gene: TRBV28; CDR3aa: CASSLSTGIGREQFF; CDR3nt: TGTGCCAGCAGTTTATCGACAGGGATCGGGAGGGAGCAGTTCTTC
abundance: many; d_gene: TRBD1; j_gene: TRBJ2-1; v_gene: TRBV10-3; CDR3aa: CAIGGWDRRINEQFF; CDR3nt: TGTGCCATCGGGGGATGGGACAGGCGTATCAATGAGCAGTTCTTC
abundance: many; d_gene: TRBD1; j_gene: TRBJ1-6; v_gene: TRBV6-5; CDR3aa: CASSYSSGTGYPLHF; CDR3nt: TGTGCCAGCAGTTACTCTTCCGGGACAGGGTATCCCCTCCACTTT
abundance: many; d_gene: -; j_gene: TRBJ2-1; v_gene: TRBV29-1; CDR3aa: CSVTEKVAYNEQFF; CDR3nt: TGCAGCGTTACGGAGAAGGTGGCCTACAATGAGCAGTTCTTC
abundance: -; d_gene: -; j_gene: TRBJ1-3; v_gene: TRBV6-1; CDR3aa: CASRGMTAGNTIYF; CDR3nt: TGTGCCAGCAGGGGGATGACAGCTGGAAACACCATATATTTT
abundance: many; d_gene: TRBD2; j_gene: TRBJ2-7; v_gene: TRBV10-1; CDR3aa: CASSDSGRARNEQYF; CDR3nt: TGCGCCAGCAGTGATAGCGGGAGGGCCAGGAACGAGCAGTACTTC
abundance: many; d_gene: -; j_gene: TRBJ1-4; v_gene: TRBV3-1; CDR3aa: CASSPTGLNEKLFF; CDR3nt: TGTGCCAGCAGCCCGACAGGACTTAATGAAAAACTGTTTTTT
abundance: few; d_gene: TRBD2; j_gene: TRBJ2-1; v_gene: TRBV6-1; CDR3aa: CASRPNSPGLAVGEQFF; CDR3nt: TGTGCCAGCAGGCCAAACTCCCCGGGACTAGCGGTTGGTGAGCAGTTCTTC